Listed below are T cell receptor beta chains from one sample, sequenced in a study of cytomegalovirus exposure and HLA in healthy donors. Measured with immunoSEQ multiplex PCR; TCRdb has only the in-frame clones, and not every one. The sample holds around 140,000 clones, over 60% seen once. Sequenced sample: PBMCs. Source of these receptors: a woman aged 55-70 years in good health and CMV-seronegative. Each CDR3 is given with its conserved first and last residue. The D gene is left open where the match is weak. Not every row has a clone size; where given, it reads once, few, many or a size class.

cdr3_aa: CASSSQGSYEQYF; cdr3_nt: TGTGCCAGCAGTTCCCAGGGTTCCTACGAGCAGTACTTC; j_call: TRBJ2-7; d_call: -; v_call: TRBV6-1; clone_size: few
cdr3_aa: CASSGRWPMNTEAFF; cdr3_nt: TGTGCCAGCAGTGGTCGTTGGCCCATGAACACTGAAGCTTTCTTT; j_call: TRBJ1-1; d_call: -; v_call: TRBV6-1; clone_size: -
cdr3_aa: CASGDLASGSSYEQYF; cdr3_nt: TGTGCCAGCGGTGACCTCGCTAGCGGGAGCTCCTACGAGCAGTACTTC; j_call: TRBJ2-7; d_call: TRBD2; v_call: TRBV6-1; clone_size: -
cdr3_aa: CASNPIRQGVLSTGELFF; cdr3_nt: TGTGCCAGCAACCCTATCCGACAGGGTGTTTTGAGTACCGGGGAGCTGTTTTTT; j_call: TRBJ2-2; d_call: TRBD1; v_call: TRBV5-4; clone_size: once
cdr3_aa: CASSSLRRRVLIYEQYF; cdr3_nt: TGTGCCAGCAGCTCACTTAGACGACGGGTGCTGATCTACGAGCAGTACTTC; j_call: TRBJ2-7; d_call: -; v_call: TRBV7-9; clone_size: -
cdr3_aa: CASSPRTAGGTQFF; cdr3_nt: TGTGCCAGCAGTCCGCGGACGGCGGGAGGGACTCAGTTCTTC; j_call: TRBJ2-1; d_call: TRBD2; v_call: TRBV6-1; clone_size: few
cdr3_aa: CASSDDRNTGELFF; cdr3_nt: TGTGCCAGCAGCGACGACAGGAACACCGGGGAGCTGTTTTTT; j_call: TRBJ2-2; d_call: -; v_call: TRBV2; clone_size: -
cdr3_aa: CAISAAASGRSVEQFF; cdr3_nt: TGTGCCATCAGTGCGGCAGCTAGCGGGAGATCGGTTGAGCAGTTCTTC; j_call: TRBJ2-1; d_call: TRBD2; v_call: TRBV10-3; clone_size: -
cdr3_aa: CASSLNPSGNSPLHF; cdr3_nt: TGTGCCAGCAGTTTAAACCCCTCGGGTAATTCACCCCTCCACTTT; j_call: TRBJ1-6; d_call: -; v_call: TRBV27; clone_size: few
cdr3_aa: CASSLGLTDTQYF; cdr3_nt: TGCGCCAGCAGCTTGGGACTAACAGATACGCAGTATTTT; j_call: TRBJ2-3; d_call: -; v_call: TRBV5-1; clone_size: few
cdr3_aa: CASSRGGVSSSGNTIYF; cdr3_nt: TGTGCCAGCAGCCGGGGAGGAGTTTCTTCCTCTGGAAACACCATATATTTT; j_call: TRBJ1-3; d_call: -; v_call: TRBV9; clone_size: few
cdr3_aa: CASSPDRGGYEQYF; cdr3_nt: TGTGCCAGCAGCCCGGACAGGGGGGGTTACGAGCAGTACTTC; j_call: TRBJ2-7; d_call: TRBD1; v_call: TRBV6-1; clone_size: few
cdr3_aa: CASSLVIQETQYF; cdr3_nt: TGTGCCAGCAGCTTAGTCATCCAAGAGACCCAGTACTTC; j_call: TRBJ2-5; d_call: -; v_call: TRBV7-6; clone_size: few
cdr3_aa: CASRWGVYNEQFF; cdr3_nt: TGTGCCAGCCGATGGGGGGTTTACAATGAGCAGTTCTTC; j_call: TRBJ2-1; d_call: -; v_call: TRBV5-5; clone_size: -
cdr3_aa: CASSSRWSGPLGRNEQFF; cdr3_nt: TGTGCCAGCAGCTCCCGCTGGAGCGGGCCCCTAGGGAGGAATGAGCAGTTCTTC; j_call: TRBJ2-1; d_call: -; v_call: TRBV7-2; clone_size: -
cdr3_aa: CASSERDGTSVGTGELFF; cdr3_nt: TGTGCCAGCAGTGAAAGGGATGGGACTAGCGTGGGAACCGGGGAGCTGTTTTTT; j_call: TRBJ2-2; d_call: TRBD2; v_call: TRBV6-1; clone_size: -
cdr3_aa: CASSQRDRGTNYGYTF; cdr3_nt: TGTGCTAGCAGCCAACGGGACAGGGGAACTAACTATGGCTACACCTTC; j_call: TRBJ1-2; d_call: TRBD1; v_call: TRBV7-7; clone_size: once
cdr3_aa: CASSSLAGGTTDTQYF; cdr3_nt: TGCGCCAGCAGCTCATTAGCGGGGGGCACCACAGATACGCAGTATTTT; j_call: TRBJ2-3; d_call: TRBD2; v_call: TRBV5-1; clone_size: -
cdr3_aa: CATSGGGGPLEQYF; cdr3_nt: TGTGCCACCTCCGGAGGGGGGGGGCCGCTCGAGCAGTACTTC; j_call: TRBJ2-7; d_call: -; v_call: TRBV19; clone_size: few
cdr3_aa: CSSSLARGGASGANVLTF; cdr3_nt: TGTTCCAGCAGCTTAGCTAGAGGGGGGGCCTCTGGGGCCAACGTCCTGACTTTC; j_call: TRBJ2-6; d_call: -; v_call: TRBV7-9; clone_size: -
cdr3_aa: CASSRTGELFF; cdr3_nt: TGTGCCAGCAGCCGTACCGGGGAGCTGTTTTTT; j_call: TRBJ2-2; d_call: -; v_call: TRBV5-8; clone_size: -
cdr3_aa: CASSLRAGAGNTIYF; cdr3_nt: TGCGCCAGCAGCTTAAGGGCAGGGGCCGGAAACACCATATATTTT; j_call: TRBJ1-3; d_call: -; v_call: TRBV5-1; clone_size: few
cdr3_aa: CASRDRGLSNQPQHF; cdr3_nt: TGTGCCAGCAGGGACAGGGGGCTTAGCAATCAGCCCCAGCATTTT; j_call: TRBJ1-5; d_call: TRBD1; v_call: TRBV2; clone_size: -
cdr3_aa: CASSSGQPGTYEQYF; cdr3_nt: TGTGCCAGCAGCTCCGGACAGCCAGGTACCTACGAGCAGTACTTC; j_call: TRBJ2-7; d_call: -; v_call: TRBV11-3; clone_size: -
cdr3_aa: CASSPDSRLSQYF; cdr3_nt: TGTGCCAGCAGTCCAGACTCCCGTTTATCGCAGTATTTT; j_call: TRBJ2-3; d_call: -; v_call: TRBV6-5; clone_size: -
cdr3_aa: CASSSPAYNEQFF; cdr3_nt: TGTGCCAGTAGTAGTCCTGCCTACAATGAGCAGTTCTTC; j_call: TRBJ2-1; d_call: -; v_call: TRBV19; clone_size: -
cdr3_aa: CASREDYYGYTF; cdr3_nt: TGTGCCAGCCGAGAGGACTACTATGGCTACACCTTC; j_call: TRBJ1-2; d_call: -; v_call: TRBV6-5; clone_size: -
cdr3_aa: CASSLEDISEQYF; cdr3_nt: TGCGCCAGCAGCTTGGAGGACATCTCCGAGCAGTACTTC; j_call: TRBJ2-7; d_call: -; v_call: TRBV5-1; clone_size: -
cdr3_aa: CASSLVPGGASGRSDTQYF; cdr3_nt: TGTGCCAGCAGCTTAGTGCCTGGCGGGGCTAGCGGGAGATCAGATACGCAGTATTTT; j_call: TRBJ2-3; d_call: TRBD2; v_call: TRBV7-8; clone_size: -
cdr3_aa: CASSGPGERGGRVEQFF; cdr3_nt: TGTGCCAGCAGTGGCCCTGGGGAGCGGGGGGGCCGTGTTGAGCAGTTCTTC; j_call: TRBJ2-1; d_call: TRBD2; v_call: TRBV6-1; clone_size: -
cdr3_aa: CASSPGQGDPDTQYF; cdr3_nt: TGTGCCAGCAGCCCGGGACAGGGAGATCCAGATACGCAGTATTTT; j_call: TRBJ2-3; d_call: TRBD1; v_call: TRBV9; clone_size: -
cdr3_aa: CASSSPRGRGNEQFF; cdr3_nt: TGTGCCAGCAGTTCTCCCCGAGGAAGGGGCAATGAGCAGTTCTTC; j_call: TRBJ2-1; d_call: -; v_call: TRBV11-2; clone_size: few
cdr3_aa: CASRQGVWQPQHF; cdr3_nt: TGTGCCAGCAGACAGGGGGTATGGCAGCCCCAGCATTTT; j_call: TRBJ1-5; d_call: TRBD1; v_call: TRBV28; clone_size: few
cdr3_aa: CASGGQGETQYF; cdr3_nt: TGTGCCAGCGGAGGACAGGGAGAGACCCAGTACTTC; j_call: TRBJ2-5; d_call: TRBD1; v_call: TRBV6-6; clone_size: -
cdr3_aa: CASSPDPGQLLTEAFF; cdr3_nt: TGTGCCAGCAGCCCAGACCCGGGACAGCTTCTCACTGAAGCTTTCTTT; j_call: TRBJ1-1; d_call: TRBD1; v_call: TRBV9; clone_size: -
cdr3_aa: CASSQLAGERSDEQYF; cdr3_nt: TGTGCCAGCAGCCAGTTAGCGGGAGAAAGGTCTGACGAGCAGTACTTC; j_call: TRBJ2-7; d_call: TRBD2; v_call: TRBV14; clone_size: -
cdr3_aa: CASSVIRAGAPAGELFF; cdr3_nt: TGTGCCAGCAGCGTAATTAGAGCGGGAGCCCCCGCCGGGGAGCTGTTTTTT; j_call: TRBJ2-2; d_call: TRBD2; v_call: TRBV9; clone_size: -
cdr3_aa: CASSQDKLAGQQETQYF; cdr3_nt: TGCGCCAGCAGCCAAGATAAGCTAGCGGGGCAGCAAGAGACCCAGTACTTC; j_call: TRBJ2-5; d_call: TRBD2; v_call: TRBV4-3; clone_size: -
cdr3_aa: CASTVGGAGTGELFF; cdr3_nt: TGTGCCAGTACCGTCGGGGGGGCCGGGACCGGGGAGCTGTTTTTT; j_call: TRBJ2-2; d_call: TRBD2; v_call: TRBV19; clone_size: -
cdr3_aa: CASSPSGFRDTQYF; cdr3_nt: TGTGCCAGTAGTCCCAGCGGGTTTAGGGATACGCAGTATTTT; j_call: TRBJ2-3; d_call: -; v_call: TRBV19; clone_size: few
cdr3_aa: CASSLALLAGGRWDTQYF; cdr3_nt: TGCGCCAGCAGCTTGGCCTTACTAGCGGGAGGCCGTTGGGATACGCAGTATTTT; j_call: TRBJ2-3; d_call: TRBD2; v_call: TRBV5-1; clone_size: few
cdr3_aa: CASSVTPGLAGVETQYF; cdr3_nt: TGTGCCAGCAGCGTGACTCCGGGACTAGCGGGAGTGGAGACCCAGTACTTC; j_call: TRBJ2-5; d_call: TRBD2; v_call: TRBV5-4; clone_size: -
cdr3_aa: CASRGGQPNEKLFF; cdr3_nt: TGCGCCAGCAGGGGGGGACAGCCGAATGAAAAACTGTTTTTT; j_call: TRBJ1-4; d_call: TRBD1; v_call: TRBV5-1; clone_size: -
cdr3_aa: CATRETDAYYGYTF; cdr3_nt: TGTGCCACGAGAGAGACAGATGCTTACTATGGCTACACCTTC; j_call: TRBJ1-2; d_call: -; v_call: TRBV2; clone_size: -
cdr3_aa: CASSFMQRGGDEQFF; cdr3_nt: TGTGCCAGCAGCTTTATGCAGCGGGGGGGTGATGAGCAGTTCTTC; j_call: TRBJ2-1; d_call: TRBD2; v_call: TRBV5-8; clone_size: once
cdr3_aa: CASRPSGGAYEQYF; cdr3_nt: TGTGCCAGCAGGCCTAGCGGGGGGGCCTACGAGCAGTACTTC; j_call: TRBJ2-7; d_call: TRBD2; v_call: TRBV6-5; clone_size: -
cdr3_aa: CASSGPSASGETQYF; cdr3_nt: TGTGCCAGTAGTGGGCCAAGTGCTAGCGGAGAGACCCAGTACTTC; j_call: TRBJ2-5; d_call: TRBD2; v_call: TRBV19; clone_size: once
cdr3_aa: CASSVGQGGEKLFF; cdr3_nt: TGTGCCAGCAGCGTAGGGCAGGGAGGGGAAAAACTGTTTTTT; j_call: TRBJ1-4; d_call: -; v_call: TRBV9; clone_size: -
cdr3_aa: CASSSGTSGLSTQYF; cdr3_nt: TGTGCCAGCAGCTCCGGGACTAGCGGTTTATCTACGCAGTATTTT; j_call: TRBJ2-3; d_call: TRBD2; v_call: TRBV7-9; clone_size: -
cdr3_aa: CSVGSGVQETQYF; cdr3_nt: TGCAGCGTTGGCAGCGGGGTCCAAGAGACCCAGTACTTC; j_call: TRBJ2-5; d_call: TRBD2; v_call: TRBV29-1; clone_size: few
cdr3_aa: CASSPQPGMRGYTF; cdr3_nt: TGTGCCAGTAGTCCCCAACCGGGAATGCGTGGCTACACCTTC; j_call: TRBJ1-2; d_call: -; v_call: TRBV19; clone_size: -